This T cell receptor beta chain comes out of a study of read filtering for tumor transcriptome and immune sequencing. About the research overall: Revised staging placed 8 patients in R-ISS I, 15 to 20 in II, more than five in III. DNase treatment preceded whole-transcriptome library preparation. Study conclusions and caveats: The CD138-negative fraction was mixed bone marrow immune cells, not pure T cells.

This clonotype was found a few times. What it binds is not known. The V gene's germline CDR1 is SGHRS and CDR2 YFSETQ. The ends were cut back, 4 bases at V and 6 bases at J, with 11 bases in the middle. The CDR3 is made up of 12 amino acids. The library was built from about 0.4 ug RNA with molecular barcoded adaptors for alpha/delta and beta/gamma chains. TCRdb recomputed calls from the reads with MiXCR, one row per CDR3 protein. The sample gives roughly 90,000 distinct CDR3 sequences, roughly 21% of which show up once; roughly an eighth is in the top ten. Sequences were obtained from a population of CD138-negative cells sorted from bone marrow. The origin of this receptor is a donor aged 40 or over with multiple myeloma. This sequence joins TRBV5-1 and TRBJ2-7, with D unresolved. CDR3 sequence reads: CASSPTFTEQYF. CDR3 in DNA: TGCGCCAGCAGCCCAACATTCACCGAGCAGTACTTC.